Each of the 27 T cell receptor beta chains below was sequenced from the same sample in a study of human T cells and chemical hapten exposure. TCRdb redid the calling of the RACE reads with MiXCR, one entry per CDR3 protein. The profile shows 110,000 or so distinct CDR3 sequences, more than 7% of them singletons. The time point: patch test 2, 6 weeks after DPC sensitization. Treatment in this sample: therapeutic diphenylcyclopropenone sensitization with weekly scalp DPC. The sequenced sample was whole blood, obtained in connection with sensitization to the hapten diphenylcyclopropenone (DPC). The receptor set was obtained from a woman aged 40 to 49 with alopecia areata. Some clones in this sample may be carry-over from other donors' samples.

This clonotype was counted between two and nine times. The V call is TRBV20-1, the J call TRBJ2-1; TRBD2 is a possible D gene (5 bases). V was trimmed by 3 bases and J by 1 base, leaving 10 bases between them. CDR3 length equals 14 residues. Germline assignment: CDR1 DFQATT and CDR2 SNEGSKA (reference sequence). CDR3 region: CSASRSASYNEQFF. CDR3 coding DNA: TGCAGTGCTAGTCGTAGCGCGTCCTACAATGAGCAGTTCTTC.

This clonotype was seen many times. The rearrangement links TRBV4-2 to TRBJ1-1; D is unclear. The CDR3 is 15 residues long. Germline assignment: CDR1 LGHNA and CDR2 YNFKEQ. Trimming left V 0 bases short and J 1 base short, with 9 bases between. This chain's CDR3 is CASSQDLYRNTEAFF. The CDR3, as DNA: TGTGCCAGCAGCCAAGATTTGTACAGGAACACTGAAGCTTTCTTT.

Here the CDR3 reads CASSLVPGPYEQYF. The DNA of the CDR3 is TGTGCCAGCAGCTTAGTTCCGGGCCCCTACGAGCAGTACTTC. V is TRBV7-2 and J is TRBJ2-7; no definite D call. This CDR3 spans 14 amino acids. V lost 1 base and J lost 2, with 9 bases in between. Per the germline V gene, CDR1 is SGHTA and CDR2 is FQGNSA. Supplemented by reference TRBV7-2 and TRBJ2-7, the full variable domain reads GAGVSQSPSNKVTEKGKDVELRCDPISGHTALYWYRQSLGQGLEFLIYFQGNSAPDKSGLPSDRFSAERTGGSVSTLTIQRTQQEDSAVYLCASSLVPGPYEQYFGPGTRLTVT.

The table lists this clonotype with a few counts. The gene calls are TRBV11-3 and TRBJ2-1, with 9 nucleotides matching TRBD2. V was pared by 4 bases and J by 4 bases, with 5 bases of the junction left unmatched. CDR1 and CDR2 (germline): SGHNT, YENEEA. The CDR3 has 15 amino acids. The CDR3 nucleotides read TGTGCCAGCAGCTCCAGACTAGCGGATTACAATGAGCAGTTCTTC. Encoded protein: CASSSRLADYNEQFF.

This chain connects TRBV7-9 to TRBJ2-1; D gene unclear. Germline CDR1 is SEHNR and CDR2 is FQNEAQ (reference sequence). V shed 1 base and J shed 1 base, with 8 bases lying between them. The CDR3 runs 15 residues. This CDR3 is CASSLVTLSYNEQFF. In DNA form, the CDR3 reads TGTGCCAGCAGCTTAGTAACGCTATCCTACAATGAGCAGTTCTTC.

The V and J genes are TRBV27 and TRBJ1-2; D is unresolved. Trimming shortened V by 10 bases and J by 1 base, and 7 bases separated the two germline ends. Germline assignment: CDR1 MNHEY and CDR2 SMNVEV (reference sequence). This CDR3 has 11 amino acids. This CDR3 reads CATLSNYGYTF. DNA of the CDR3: TGTGCCACCCTGAGTAACTATGGCTACACCTTC.

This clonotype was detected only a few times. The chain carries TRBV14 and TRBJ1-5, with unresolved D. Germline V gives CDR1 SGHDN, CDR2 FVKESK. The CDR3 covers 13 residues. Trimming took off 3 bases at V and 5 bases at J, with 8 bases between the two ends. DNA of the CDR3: TGTGCCAGCAGCCAGCGGGAGGATCAGCCCCAGCATTTT. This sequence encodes CASSQREDQPQHF.

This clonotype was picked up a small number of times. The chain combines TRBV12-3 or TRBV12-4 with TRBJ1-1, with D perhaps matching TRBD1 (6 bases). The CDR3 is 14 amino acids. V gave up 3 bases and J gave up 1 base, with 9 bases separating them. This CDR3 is CASSFGQPNTEAFF. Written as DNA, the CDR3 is TGTGCCAGCAGTTTCGGACAGCCGAACACTGAAGCTTTCTTT.

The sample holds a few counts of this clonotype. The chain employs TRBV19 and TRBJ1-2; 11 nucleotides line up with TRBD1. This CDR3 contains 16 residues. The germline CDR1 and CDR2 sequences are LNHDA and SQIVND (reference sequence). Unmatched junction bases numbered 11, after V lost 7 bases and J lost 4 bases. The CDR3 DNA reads TGTGCCAGTACCTGGACAGGGGGCGTTTCTGGCTATGGCTACACCTTC. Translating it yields CASTWTGGVSGYGYTF.

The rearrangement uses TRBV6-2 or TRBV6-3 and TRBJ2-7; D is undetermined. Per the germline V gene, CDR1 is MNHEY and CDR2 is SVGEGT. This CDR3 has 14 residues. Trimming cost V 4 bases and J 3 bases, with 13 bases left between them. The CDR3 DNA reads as TGTGCCAGCAGTTTGCACAGTTATTACTACGAGCAGTACTTC. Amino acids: CASSLHSYYYEQYF.

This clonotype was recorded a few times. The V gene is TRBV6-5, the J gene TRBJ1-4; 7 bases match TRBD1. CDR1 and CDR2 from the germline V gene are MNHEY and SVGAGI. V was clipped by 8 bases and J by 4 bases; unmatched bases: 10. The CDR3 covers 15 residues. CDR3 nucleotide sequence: TGTGCCAGCCGCACAATACAGGGGATTAATGAAAAACTGTTTTTT. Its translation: CASRTIQGINEKLFF.

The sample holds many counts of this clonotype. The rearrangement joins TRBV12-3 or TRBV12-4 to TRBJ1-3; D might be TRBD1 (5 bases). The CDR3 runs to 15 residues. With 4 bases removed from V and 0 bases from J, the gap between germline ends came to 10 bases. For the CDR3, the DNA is TGTGCCAGCAGTTCCTCAGGGAGCTCTGGAAACACCATATATTTT. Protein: CASSSSGSSGNTIYF.

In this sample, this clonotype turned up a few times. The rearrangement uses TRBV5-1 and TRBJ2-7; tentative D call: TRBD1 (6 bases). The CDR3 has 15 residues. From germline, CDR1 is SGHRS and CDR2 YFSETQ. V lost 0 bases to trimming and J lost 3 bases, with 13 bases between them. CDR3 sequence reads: CASSLAPDRLYEQYF. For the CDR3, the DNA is TGCGCCAGCAGCTTGGCCCCGGACAGACTCTACGAGCAGTACTTC. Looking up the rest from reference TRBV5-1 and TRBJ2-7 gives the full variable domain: KAGVTQTPRYLIKTRGQQVTLSCSPISGHRSVSWYQQTPGQGLQFLFEYFSETQRNKGNFPGRFSGRQFSNSRSEMNVSTLELGDSALYLCASSLAPDRLYEQYFGPGTRLTVT.

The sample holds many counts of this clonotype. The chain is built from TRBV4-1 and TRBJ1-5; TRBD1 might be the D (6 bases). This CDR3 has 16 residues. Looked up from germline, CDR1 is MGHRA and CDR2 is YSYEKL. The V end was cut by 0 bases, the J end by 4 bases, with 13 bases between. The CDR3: CASSQEVTGYNQPQHF. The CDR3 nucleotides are TGCGCCAGCAGCCAAGAAGTAACAGGGTATAATCAGCCCCAGCATTTT.

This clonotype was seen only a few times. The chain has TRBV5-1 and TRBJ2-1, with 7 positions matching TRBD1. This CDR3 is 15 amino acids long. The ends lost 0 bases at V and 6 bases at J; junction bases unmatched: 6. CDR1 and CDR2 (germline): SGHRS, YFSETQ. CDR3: CASSLAGGGFNEQFF. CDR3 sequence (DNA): TGCGCCAGCAGCTTGGCAGGGGGTGGATTCAATGAGCAGTTCTTC.

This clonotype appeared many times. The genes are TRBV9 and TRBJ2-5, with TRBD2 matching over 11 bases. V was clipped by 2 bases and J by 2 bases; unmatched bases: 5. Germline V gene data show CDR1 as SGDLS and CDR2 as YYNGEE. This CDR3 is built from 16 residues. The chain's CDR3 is CASSVLAGGQQETQYF. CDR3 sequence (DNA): TGTGCCAGCAGCGTGCTAGCGGGGGGTCAGCAAGAGACCCAGTACTTC.

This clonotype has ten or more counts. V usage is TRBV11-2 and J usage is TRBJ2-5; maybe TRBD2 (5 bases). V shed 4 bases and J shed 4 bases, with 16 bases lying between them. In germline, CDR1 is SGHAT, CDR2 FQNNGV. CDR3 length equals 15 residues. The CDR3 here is CASSSSPGNPETQYF. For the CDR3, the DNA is TGTGCCAGCAGCTCCAGTCCGGGGAACCCAGAGACCCAGTACTTC.

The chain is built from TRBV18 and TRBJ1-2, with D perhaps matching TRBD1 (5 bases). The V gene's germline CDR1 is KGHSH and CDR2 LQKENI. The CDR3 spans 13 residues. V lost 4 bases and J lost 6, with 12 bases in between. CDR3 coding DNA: TGTGCCAGCTCACTCCGGGACGGGGATGGCTACACCTTC. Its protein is CASSLRDGDGYTF.

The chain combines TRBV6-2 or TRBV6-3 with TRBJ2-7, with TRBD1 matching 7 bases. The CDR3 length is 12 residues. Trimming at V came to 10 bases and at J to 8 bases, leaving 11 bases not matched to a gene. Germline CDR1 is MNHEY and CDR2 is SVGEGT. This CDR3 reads CATQGVTWKQYF. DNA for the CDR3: TGTGCCACCCAGGGGGTGACTTGGAAGCAGTACTTC.

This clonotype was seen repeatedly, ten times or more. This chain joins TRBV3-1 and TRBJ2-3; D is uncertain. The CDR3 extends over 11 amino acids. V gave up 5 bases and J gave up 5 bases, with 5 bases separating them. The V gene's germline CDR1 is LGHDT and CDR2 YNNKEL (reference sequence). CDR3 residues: CASSDLDTQYF. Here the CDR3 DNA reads TGTGCCAGCAGCGACCTAGATACGCAGTATTTT.

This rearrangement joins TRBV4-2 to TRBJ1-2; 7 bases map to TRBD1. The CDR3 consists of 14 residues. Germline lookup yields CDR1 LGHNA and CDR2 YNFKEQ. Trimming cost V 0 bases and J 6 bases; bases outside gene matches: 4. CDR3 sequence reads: CASSQDARGNGYTF. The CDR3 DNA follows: TGTGCCAGCAGCCAAGATGCCAGGGGGAATGGCTACACCTTC.

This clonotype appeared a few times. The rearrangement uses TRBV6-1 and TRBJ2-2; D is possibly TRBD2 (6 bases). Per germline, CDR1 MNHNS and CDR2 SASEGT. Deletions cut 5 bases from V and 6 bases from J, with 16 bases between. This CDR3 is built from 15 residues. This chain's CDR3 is CASSTRLVEAGELFF. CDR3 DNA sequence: TGTGCCAGCAGTACCAGACTAGTTGAGGCCGGGGAGCTGTTTTTT.

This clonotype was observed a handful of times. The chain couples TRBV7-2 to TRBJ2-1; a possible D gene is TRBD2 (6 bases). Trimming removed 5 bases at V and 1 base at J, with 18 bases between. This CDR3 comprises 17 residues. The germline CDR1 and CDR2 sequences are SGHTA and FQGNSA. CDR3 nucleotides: TGTGCCAGCAGCCGATCCCTAGCGCGGTATTCCTACAATGAGCAGTTCTTC. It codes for CASSRSLARYSYNEQFF. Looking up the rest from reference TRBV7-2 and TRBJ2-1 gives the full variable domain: GAGVSQSPSNKVTEKGKDVELRCDPISGHTALYWYRQSLGQGLEFLIYFQGNSAPDKSGLPSDRFSAERTGGSVSTLTIQRTQQEDSAVYLCASSRSLARYSYNEQFFGPGTRLTVL.

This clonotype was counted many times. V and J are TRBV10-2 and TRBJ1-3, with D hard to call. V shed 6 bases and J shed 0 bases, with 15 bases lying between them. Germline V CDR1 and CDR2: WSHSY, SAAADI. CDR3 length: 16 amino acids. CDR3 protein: CASRPPFGISGNTIYF. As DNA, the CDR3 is TGCGCCAGCAGACCCCCCTTTGGAATCTCTGGAAACACCATATATTTT.

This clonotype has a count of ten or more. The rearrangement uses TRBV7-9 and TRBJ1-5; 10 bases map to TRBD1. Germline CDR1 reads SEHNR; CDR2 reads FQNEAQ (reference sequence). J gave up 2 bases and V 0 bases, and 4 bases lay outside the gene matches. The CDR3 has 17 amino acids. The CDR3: CASSLAIGTGGNQPQHF. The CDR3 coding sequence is TGTGCCAGCAGCTTAGCGATTGGGACAGGGGGCAATCAGCCCCAGCATTTT.

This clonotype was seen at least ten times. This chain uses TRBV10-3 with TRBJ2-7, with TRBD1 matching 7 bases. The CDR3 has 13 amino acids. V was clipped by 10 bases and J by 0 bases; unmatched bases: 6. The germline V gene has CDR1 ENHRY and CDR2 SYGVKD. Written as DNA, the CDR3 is TGTGCCACCACGGGACAGAGCTCCTACGAGCAGTACTTC. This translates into CATTGQSSYEQYF.

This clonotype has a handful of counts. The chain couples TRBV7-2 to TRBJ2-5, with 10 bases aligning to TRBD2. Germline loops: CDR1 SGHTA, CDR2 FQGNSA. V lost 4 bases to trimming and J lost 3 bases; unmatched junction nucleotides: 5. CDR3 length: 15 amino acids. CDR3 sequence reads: CASSSLAGGKETQYF. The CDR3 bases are TGTGCCAGCAGCTCGTTAGCGGGGGGTAAAGAGACCCAGTACTTC.